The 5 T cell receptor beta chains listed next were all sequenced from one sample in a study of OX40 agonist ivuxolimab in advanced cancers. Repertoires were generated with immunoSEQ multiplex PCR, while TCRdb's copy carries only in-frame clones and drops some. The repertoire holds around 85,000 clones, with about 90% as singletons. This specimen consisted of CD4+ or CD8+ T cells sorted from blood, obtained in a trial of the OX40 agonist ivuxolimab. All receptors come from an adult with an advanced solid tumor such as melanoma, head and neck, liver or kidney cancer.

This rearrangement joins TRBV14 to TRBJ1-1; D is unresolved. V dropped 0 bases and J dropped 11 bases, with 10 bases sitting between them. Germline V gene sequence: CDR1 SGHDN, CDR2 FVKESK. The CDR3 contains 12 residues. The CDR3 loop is CASSQEPTAAFF. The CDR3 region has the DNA TGTGCCAGCAGCCAAGAACCCACGGCGGCTTTCTTT.

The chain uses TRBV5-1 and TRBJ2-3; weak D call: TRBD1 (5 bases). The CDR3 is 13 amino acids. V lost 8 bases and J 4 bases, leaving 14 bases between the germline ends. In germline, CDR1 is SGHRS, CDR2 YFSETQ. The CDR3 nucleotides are TGCGCCAGTATGTCGCAGGGCTCAGATACGCAGTATTTT. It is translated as CASMSQGSDTQYF.

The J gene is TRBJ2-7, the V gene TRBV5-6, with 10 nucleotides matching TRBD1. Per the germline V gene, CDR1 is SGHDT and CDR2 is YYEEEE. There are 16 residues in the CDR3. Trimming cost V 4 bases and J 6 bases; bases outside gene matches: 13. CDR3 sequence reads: CASSDSVRDRGTEQYF. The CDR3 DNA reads TGTGCCAGCAGCGACTCCGTCCGGGACAGGGGAACCGAGCAGTACTTC.

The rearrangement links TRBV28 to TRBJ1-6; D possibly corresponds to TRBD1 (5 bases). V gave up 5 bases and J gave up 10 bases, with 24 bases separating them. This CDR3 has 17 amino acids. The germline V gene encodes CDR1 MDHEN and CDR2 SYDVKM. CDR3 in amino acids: CASSPPIGPGGSSPLHF. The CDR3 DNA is TGTGCCAGCAGTCCACCTATAGGCCCGGGGGGTAGCTCACCCCTCCACTTT.

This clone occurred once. CDR3 sequence: CASSTRQANLAFF. The CDR3 coding sequence is TGTGCCAGCAGCACCCGACAGGCCAATTTGGCTTTCTTT. The chain combines TRBV7-8 with TRBJ1-1; tentative D call: TRBD1 (6 bases). The CDR3 has 13 residues. CDR1 is SGHVS and CDR2 is FQNEAQ in the germline V gene. Trimming stripped 5 bases from V and 11 bases from J, with 18 bases between.